This T cell receptor beta chain was obtained from a study of blood T cell repertoires in COVID-19. CDR3 length: 15 amino acids. Germline V gene data show CDR1 as LNHNV and CDR2 as YYDKDF (reference sequence). Comments on this clone: One junction end disagrees with the germline gene, perhaps due to a read error.

Some clones are missing from TCRdb's copy, which holds only in-frame ones; the method was immunoSEQ multiplex PCR. Of under 300,000 clones listed, around 83% are singletons. The sample was peripheral blood. V usage is TRBV15 and J usage is TRBJ2-3; TRBD2 aligns across 9 bases. The source of this sequence is a man aged 25-45 years who had recovered from COVID-19. The CDR3 nucleotides are TGTGCCACCAGCGGAGAGCGGGAGGCCACAGATACGCAGTATTTT. This gives the protein CATSGEREATDTQYF.